The T cell receptor beta chain described here comes from a study of blood T cells in healthy people across ages. Study outcomes and limitations: Diversity estimates from one million T cells were considered underestimates. Since the PBMCs were unsorted, naive and antigen-experienced cells could not be conclusively compared. The fall in TCR beta diversity per million T cells was roughly linear with age.

This clonotype came up a few times. The antigen is undetermined. Each of the donors had about 9.9 milliliters of peripheral blood drawn into EDTA-treated Vacutainer tubes. Sample-barcoded 5' priming and a J-beta primer mix drove a second PCR of roughly 7 to 11 cycles. TCRdb itself ran the 5' RACE reads through MiXCR, one entry per CDR3 protein. This table holds roughly 1.6 million distinct CDR3 sequences, 30% to 35% found once. The TCR comes from a woman aged 25 to 45 in good health. The sequencing sample was made of blood.

Written as DNA, the CDR3 is TGTGCCAGCAGCAGACAGGGACCCTATGGCTACACCTTC. It encodes CASSRQGPYGYTF. The chain recombines TRBV7-9 with TRBJ1-2, with 7 bases that match TRBD1. CDR1 is SEHNR and CDR2 is FQNEAQ in the germline V gene (reference sequence). J was trimmed by 4 bases and V by 5 bases; bases with no gene match: 4. The CDR3 loop spans 13 amino acids.